Sequencing of this T cell receptor beta chain was carried out in a study of blood T cell repertoires in COVID-19. In the study overall: Researchers got acute and convalescent COVID-19 samples from the United States, Italy and Spain. In each case, the material was cDNA or gDNA derived from T cells, B-cell-depleted T cells, or PBMCs.

Per the original methods: Quantification of nucleated cells was approximated via reference gene primer amplification. Repertoires were generated with immunoSEQ multiplex PCR, while TCRdb's copy carries only in-frame clones and drops some. V and J calls and clone size are copied from that table; D and trimming were computed from the DNA. The repertoire consists of some 71,000 clones, with around 90% occurring once and the leading ten covering around 5.3%. Looked up from germline, CDR1 is ENHRY and CDR2 is SYGVKD. Losses at the gene ends were 6 bases for V and 0 bases for J; bases not matched to a gene: 10. The CDR3 covers 16 residues. This clone was seen more than once but under ten times.

This clonotype originated in a man between 45 and 60 years old with acute or convalescent COVID-19. The sample comprised peripheral blood. This chain links TRBV10-3 with TRBJ1-1, with TRBD1 matching over 7 bases. The CDR3 region is CAIRASSGGMNTEAFF. For the CDR3, the DNA is TGTGCCATCAGAGCAAGCTCAGGGGGTATGAACACTGAAGCTTTCTTT.